This T cell receptor beta chain was observed in a study of cytomegalovirus exposure and HLA in healthy donors (TCRdb year 2017). The study in broad terms: An earlier analysis of roughly 630 of the donors reported about 290 Gb of sequence data and some 100 million unique TCR beta sequences from roughly 200 million T cells. The study aimed to test whether signatures of past pathogen exposure could be identified by cataloging public T cell receptors. Every discovery cohort repertoire had been produced on one sequencing platform. Donor age, sex, ethnicity and CMV serostatus were compiled together with the repertoire data. Roughly 5 DR-DQ haplotypes were treated as single units for association and clustering because of strong linkage in the cohort. Of the roughly 400 genotyped donors, 70% to 90% were placed in the genetic ancestry cluster associated with self-reported Caucasian donors. To predict cytomegalovirus infection status, the study brought together high-throughput TCR immunosequencing, statistical association of individual TCRs with disease status, and machine learning. Among around 400 genotyped donors of the cohort, an average of about 240,000 unique TCR beta nucleotide sequences was sequenced per donor, of which about 18% were non-productive. A later genetic analysis used genome-wide SNP genotypes for about 60% of the roughly 670 donors, treating that subset as a discovery cohort. Rather than drawing on any new phenotypic data, the later analysis identified candidate immune exposures from TCR beta sequences and the way those sequences occurred across donors. A later analysis re-analyzed previously published TCR beta repertoires from approximately 670 donors and added high-resolution HLA genotyping to study TCR occurrence patterns. Typing coverage differed by locus: A, B, C, DRB1 and DQB1 were typed in about 629-640 donors, DQA1 in around 500, DPA1 in approximately 600, and DPB1 in 400 to 480. Along with the approximately 670-subject first cohort, a separate validation cohort of around 120 different subjects was used. The T cell repertoires of around 730 subjects were profiled by immunosequencing and related to cytomegalovirus serostatus. HLA typing covered class I and class II loci at four-digit resolution. An early release covering just under 650 HLA-typed donors comprised approximately 300 gigabases of sequencing data and approximately 80 million unique TCR sequences. To decide whether each TCR beta V gene segment behaved as functional or pseudogenic, an earlier analysis of some 600 of the donors relied on high-throughput TCR beta sequencing. Paper-wide results and their limitations: Several of the top co-occurrence clusters appeared to be linked to parvovirus B19, influenza, CMV and Epstein-Barr virus, according to a later analysis. The authors suggested that the approach could potentially be generalized to other disease states and immunological phenotypes. Some IMGT-functional V segments, including TRBV6-2 and TRBV6-3, could not be distinguished by the 87-base-pair reads and were therefore excluded. Most TCR sequences were seen in very few donors, while some public TCRs were found in many individuals. A later genetic analysis associated a missense DCLRE1C variant with V-gene and J-gene trimming of TCR beta chains, and an independent cohort replicated the association. A total of 164 TCR beta chains were listed by the study as associated with cytomegalovirus. In both the original and validation cohorts, the classifier was reported to diagnose cytomegalovirus status with high specificity and sensitivity. In a later analysis, TCR association rates were found to vary across HLA loci, with the most associated TCRs seen for DRB1 alleles and the fewest for HLA-C alleles. A group of highly shared sequence variants was considered likely to be a technical artifact of the sequencing pipeline. For the cohort, immune exposure information was limited to CMV serostatus. A further reported finding was that TCR beta sequences accurately predicted the HLA-A and HLA-B alleles for most subjects in the first cohort. Correlated functional status among segregating V segments might be attributable to linkage disequilibrium, but an unknown experimental factor could not be ruled out. In a later analysis, HLA-associated TCR beta chains were found to be more clonally expanded and to have lower generation probabilities than equally common non-associated chains. Strong co-occurrence of HLA alleles, especially DR and DQ, made assigning TCR associations to individual alleles difficult. In a later genetic analysis, fewer N-insertions in productive TCRs were reported among donors in an Asian-associated ancestry cluster than the approximately 670-donor mean. This cohort had only TCR beta chains sequenced, and the lack of alpha or paired-chain data limited which features could be detected. Because HLA typing was missing for some donors at each locus, association tests included only the typed subset. In a later analysis, around 17,000 TCR beta sequences were associated with specific HLA alleles at a false discovery rate of 0.05. In a later analysis, most CMV-associated TCR beta chains were found to appear HLA-restricted, with HLA associations seemingly driven largely by CMV exposure. The presence/absence analyses assumed that sequencing depth was roughly uniform across donors, and that assumption may not be true. The earlier analysis of approximately 540 of the donors excluded about 16 rarely observed V segments, including chromosome 9 orphons, because counts were too low. Broadly in line with IMGT annotations, most TCR beta V segments showed up in productive rearrangements about 90% or about 30% of the time in an earlier analysis of some 590 of the donors. In vitro tests confirmed that a few of the cytomegalovirus-associated TCR beta chains recognize cytomegalovirus antigens.

In total, about 650 healthy bone marrow donors made up the cohort. At the time of sampling, all cohort members were nominally healthy, though unrecorded immune exposures were likely present. The donor tested CMV seronegative, placing the donor among the 352 seronegative members of the cohort. A peripheral blood sample was collected from each donor, and TCR beta sequencing was performed on peripheral blood mononuclear cells. Genomic DNA was extracted from the blood cell samples with the Qiagen DNeasy Blood Extraction Kit. Preparation of the library involved the immunoSEQ multiplex PCR assay. The multiplex PCR relied on a mix of 60 forward primers for TCR Vbeta segments and 13 reverse primers for TCR Jbeta segments. The CDR3 region of rearranged TCR beta genes was amplified from genomic DNA by a multiplex PCR assay. The amplified TCR beta libraries were sequenced on the Illumina HiSeq System as 87-base-pair reads. The original methods were these. Across the 600 to 700 repertoires, a later analysis counted around 80 million unique TCR beta chains, approximately 10 million of which were shared by at least two donors. Raw reads were error-corrected and collapsed into unique sequences with a nearest-neighbor algorithm that merged closely related sequences to remove PCR and sequencing errors. Alignment of CDR3 sequences to IMGT reference sequences was used to assign V, D and J gene segments. For a sequence to be retained, a match of at least six nucleotides to both a V gene segment and a J gene segment was required. A rearrangement was called productive if the CDR3 had no stop codons and remained in frame with V and J, and every other rearrangement was called non-productive. Following IMGT convention, CDR3 was defined as the stretch from the second conserved V-encoded cysteine to the conserved J-encoded phenylalanine. In an earlier analysis of around 640 of the donors, sequences lacking an unambiguous match to a single V gene segment were excluded. In an earlier analysis of 450 to 700 of the donors, V segments were called functional above 56.7% productive rearrangements and were called segregating when the between-donor standard deviation exceeded 5%. A statistical classification framework was built to diagnose cytomegalovirus status from the catalog of TCR beta chain sequences. V and J gene assignment, in a later analysis, came from comparing TCR nucleotide sequences with IMGT/GENE-DB human TR gene sequences. In a later analysis, CDR3 sequences and most-parsimonious VDJ recombination scenarios were assigned using the TCRdist pipeline. In a later analysis, every TCR beta chain was defined by the combination of its CDR3 amino acid sequence and its V-gene family, and reads without a unique V-gene family were dropped. To address suspected cross-contamination and a sequencing artifact, a later analysis removed around 590 highly shared, low-generation-probability nucleotide sequences. A later analysis calculated a clonal expansion index for each public chain from normalized within-repertoire ranks of inferred template counts. In a later analysis, generation probabilities were computed using a VDJ recombination model fitted to out-of-frame rearrangements, and the results were checked against IGoR. Hypergeometric tests were used in a later analysis to score TCR-TCR, TCR-HLA and TCR-CMV co-occurrence, with a repertoire-size bias correction applied to the TCR pairs. False discovery rates were estimated in a later analysis by permuting HLA or CMV assignments 20 times. In a later analysis, co-occurring TCRs were grouped using DBSCAN, with TCRdist sequence similarity added in when clustering inside HLA-allele-positive subsets. Repertoires with fewer than 30,000 or more than 120,000 public chains, plus five repertoires with anomalous nucleotide sharing, were excluded from co-occurrence clustering. TCRdb mirrors the immuneACCESS table, restricted to in-frame sequences. Some clones are absent from its copies; in checked studies, under half trace to an unresolved V gene, and the reason for the others is unknown. The V and J calls and clone size come from that table; D and trimming were worked out from the DNA. For this sample there are 84,000 or so clones; around 85% appear just once. Together, the top ten hold 2.4% of the sample.

In the case of this clone: Its antigen has not been determined. No base-level quality is on record; no much larger clone is a single base apart.

The germline V gene (reference sequence) yields LNHDA for CDR1 and SQIVND for CDR2. The CDR3 starts with the cysteine, ends with the phenylalanine, and has 16 residues. The DNA shown is the 48-base CDR3, in frame from base 1. V and J are truncated by 9 bases and 3 bases respectively, leaving an intervening sequence of 21 bases. The TCR sequence derives from a woman aged 45-65 years in good health and CMV-seronegative. Sequenced input: PBMCs. Recombination connected TRBV19 to TRBJ1-3; the D gene cannot be named for sure. CDR3 protein: CARRTPCRTCGNTIYF. In nucleotide form, the sequence is TGTGCCAGACGTACTCCCTGCCGGACTTGTGGAAACACCATATATTTT.